This entry lists 26 T cell receptor beta chains sequenced from one sample in a study of T cells in Graves' hyperthyroidism and ophthalmopathy (dated by TCRdb to between 2018 and 2021). The method was multiplex PCR. Data came from an Illumina HiSeq 2000. TCR beta CDR3 regions were amplified from RNA transcripts. The first round of RT-PCR for the TCR CDR3 was performed with the HTBI primer set and the Qiagen OneStep RT-PCR kit. TCRdb reran the public reads through fastp at Q25 and MiXCR, keeping productive beta chains. Each entry is one CDR3 protein sequence, shown with its most common DNA and genes. A total of hundreds of thousands of distinct CDR3 sequences appear in this sample, about 15% of them only once. Over 3.5% of the sample rests with the top ten. The sequencing input was blood. The receptors were sampled from a woman in her thirties or forties with Graves' ophthalmopathy.

This clonotype appeared many times. This chain links TRBV12-3 or TRBV12-4 with TRBJ1-3; TRBD1 aligns across 9 bases. This CDR3 has 15 amino acids. V gave up 6 bases and J gave up 8 bases; unmatched junction bases: 11. The CDR3 sequence: CASRPGQGFWDTIYF. The DNA of the CDR3 is TGTGCCAGCAGGCCGGGACAGGGTTTCTGGGACACCATATATTTT.

V is TRBV6-1 and J is TRBJ2-5; the match to TRBD1 covers 7 bases. V was pared by 7 bases and J by 1 base, with 12 bases of the junction left unmatched. The V gene's germline CDR1 is MNHNS and CDR2 SASEGT. CDR3 length equals 16 residues. This CDR3 reads CASKRRWGQIQETQYF. CDR3 nucleotides: TGTGCCAGCAAAAGACGGTGGGGACAGATCCAAGAGACCCAGTACTTC.

This clonotype was counted between two and nine times. This chain links TRBV6-5 with TRBJ2-5; D is undetermined. The CDR3 is 15 amino acids. V dropped 0 bases and J dropped 0 bases, with 8 bases sitting between them. Germline V gene lookup returns CDR1 MNHEY and CDR2 SVGAGI. Here the CDR3 reads CASSYSNLYQETQYF. CDR3 DNA: TGTGCCAGCAGTTACTCGAACTTATACCAAGAGACCCAGTACTTC.

This chain links TRBV6-1 with TRBJ1-1, with TRBD1 matching over 8 bases. The CDR3 consists of 15 residues. The germline V gene has CDR1 MNHNS and CDR2 SASEGT. Trimming removed 4 bases from V and 0 bases from J; junction bases left unmatched: 4. The CDR3 loop reads CASSAGGIMNTEAFF. CDR3 coding DNA: TGTGCCAGCAGTGCAGGGGGCATCATGAACACTGAAGCTTTCTTT.

This clonotype was recorded many times. The chain combines TRBV6-2 or TRBV6-3 with TRBJ1-3; a weak D match, TRBD1 (5 bases). V lost 7 bases and J lost 0, with 10 bases in between. Germline V gene data show CDR1 as MNHEY and CDR2 as SVGEGT. CDR3 length: 14 amino acids. CDR3 sequence (DNA): TGTGCCAGCAATCAGGGATACTCTGGAAACACCATATATTTT. Its protein product is CASNQGYSGNTIYF.

There are many counts of this clonotype. The V and J genes are TRBV28 and TRBJ2-5; perhaps TRBD1 as D (5 bases). Trimming stripped 3 bases from V and 3 bases from J, with 11 bases between. Germline-derived CDR1 and CDR2 are MDHEN and SYDVKM. The CDR3 length is 14 residues. Written as DNA, the CDR3 is TGTGCCAGCAGTTTCCATGACAGAAAAGAGACCCAGTACTTC. It specifies CASSFHDRKETQYF.

This clonotype came up many times. CDR3 sequence (DNA): TGTGCCAGCAGTATCCAGGGAGCTGAAGCTTTCTTT. Protein sequence: CASSIQGAEAFF. The chain combines TRBV2 with TRBJ1-1, with D possibly being TRBD1 (5 bases). This CDR3 has 12 residues. V was shortened by 5 bases and J by 6 bases, with 10 bases between the two germline ends. Germline V gene sequence: CDR1 SNHLY, CDR2 FYNNEI.

This clonotype was found many times. The CDR3 reads CSAWAGGGGEQYF. CDR3 nucleotide sequence: TGCAGTGCTTGGGCGGGAGGGGGAGGCGAGCAGTACTTC. The V gene is TRBV20-1, the J gene TRBJ2-7; 9 nucleotides align to TRBD2. The CDR3 totals 13 residues. The germline gives CDR1 DFQATT, CDR2 SNEGSKA (reference sequence). With 5 bases clipped from V and 6 bases from J, the junction kept 8 bases outside the gene matches.

This clonotype was detected many times. The J gene is TRBJ1-1, the V gene TRBV10-3; D is uncertain. The CDR3 is 14 residues long. Germline V gives CDR1 ENHRY, CDR2 SYGVKD. CDR3 coding DNA: TGTGCATCTGCAAGGCTAGGAGGGAGCACTGAAGCTTTCTTT. Its translation is CASARLGGSTEAFF.

The J gene is TRBJ2-5, the V gene TRBV5-6; possible D gene TRBD1, 5 bases. CDR1 and CDR2 from the germline V gene are SGHDT and YYEEEE. Trimming removed 0 bases from V and 5 bases from J, with 17 bases in between. The CDR3 totals 16 residues. The CDR3 reads CASSLESRARAETQYF. The CDR3 coding sequence is TGTGCCAGCAGCTTGGAATCCAGGGCCCGGGCGGAGACCCAGTACTTC.

This clonotype came up a few times. The CDR3 reads CASSQDWGQGAYEQYF. The CDR3 DNA reads as TGCGCCAGCAGCCAAGATTGGGGACAGGGGGCCTACGAGCAGTACTTC. The chain employs TRBV4-3 and TRBJ2-7; 11 bases agree with TRBD1. Germline values: CDR1 LGHNA, CDR2 YSLEER. The length of the CDR3 is 16 residues. After removal of 0 bases from V and 2 bases from J, the junction contained 3 bases not matched to a gene.

This clonotype has at least ten counts. The chain has TRBV6-1 and TRBJ2-5, with 8 positions matching TRBD2. This CDR3 contains 15 residues. The V segment lost 11 bases and the J segment 2 bases; nucleotides outside the gene matches: 13. Per germline, CDR1 MNHNS and CDR2 SASEGT. CDR3 DNA sequence: TGTGCCGGGGCGCGGGGGGACATCACTCAAGAGACCCAGTACTTC. Its translation: CAGARGDITQETQYF.

This clonotype has at least ten counts. CDR3 in amino acids: CASSLYDSTGELFF. CDR3 DNA sequence: TGCGCCAGCAGCTTGTATGACAGCACCGGGGAGCTGTTTTTT. The gene calls are TRBV5-1 and TRBJ2-2; D is possibly TRBD1 (5 bases). The CDR3 runs to 14 residues. V dropped 1 base and J dropped 4 bases, with 8 bases sitting between them. Germline V lookup: CDR1 SGHRS, CDR2 YFSETQ.

There are many counts of this clonotype. The J gene is TRBJ2-5, the V gene TRBV20-1, with 7 bases aligning to TRBD2. V shed 0 bases, J shed 5 bases, and the junction held 6 bases outside the gene matches. The CDR3 length is 14 residues. The germline gives CDR1 DFQATT, CDR2 SNEGSKA (reference sequence). In DNA, the CDR3 is TGCAGTGCTAGAGATGCGGGAGTGGAGGAGACCCAGTACTTC. It translates to CSARDAGVEETQYF.

Only a few counts were recorded for this clonotype. The chain joins TRBV30 to TRBJ1-5; D might be TRBD1 (5 bases). The CDR3 totals 12 residues. V lost 3 bases and J lost 7, with 10 bases in between. From germline, CDR1 is GTSNPN and CDR2 SVGIG (reference sequence). The CDR3 protein is CAWRQVAQPQHF. CDR3 DNA: TGTGCCTGGAGACAGGTCGCCCAGCCCCAGCATTTT.

This clonotype was observed at least ten times. The rearrangement joins TRBV3-1 to TRBJ2-4; D remains unclear. This CDR3 has 14 amino acids. The germline CDR1 and CDR2 sequences are LGHDT and YNNKEL (reference sequence). Trimming left V 5 bases short and J 5 bases short, with 13 bases between. CDR3 sequence reads: CASSSNHIENIQYF. CDR3 nucleotides: TGTGCCAGCAGCTCGAATCACATAGAAAACATTCAGTACTTC.

This clonotype was seen many times. The chain employs TRBV7-2 and TRBJ2-5, with a tentative D call TRBD2 (6 bases). The CDR3 totals 12 residues. V was cut by 5 bases and J by 4 bases, with 8 bases left in between. From germline, CDR1 is SGHTA and CDR2 FQGNSA. The CDR3 DNA is TGTGCCAGCAGCGCGACTAGAGAGACCCAGTACTTC. Its protein product is CASSATRETQYF. The complete variable domain, with remaining parts taken from reference TRBV7-2 and TRBJ2-5, reads GAGVSQSPSNKVTEKGKDVELRCDPISGHTALYWYRQSLGQGLEFLIYFQGNSAPDKSGLPSDRFSAERTGGSVSTLTIQRTQQEDSAVYLCASSATRETQYFGPGTRLLVL.

This clonotype showed up many times. J is TRBJ1-3 and V is TRBV20-1; TRBD1 matches 9 bases. Trimming took 7 bases from V and 5 from J; bases not matched to a gene: 6. The CDR3 totals 13 residues. Germline loops: CDR1 DFQATT, CDR2 SNEGSKA (reference sequence). CDR3 nucleotide sequence: TGCAGTGAGGGACAGGGATACAGAAACACCATATATTTT. Translated: CSEGQGYRNTIYF.

This clonotype came up many times. The V and J genes are TRBV6-2 or TRBV6-3 and TRBJ1-5; D remains ambiguous. V gave up 10 bases and J gave up 0 bases, with 13 bases separating them. The CDR3 sequence is 14 residues long. Germline CDR1 reads MNHEY; CDR2 reads SVGEGT. In DNA form, the CDR3 reads TGTGCCACAACGGGTATCTATAGCAATCAGCCCCAGCATTTT. Translation gives CATTGIYSNQPQHF.

This clonotype was counted ten times or more. This chain connects TRBV20-1 to TRBJ2-7; 9 bases are a match to TRBD1. This CDR3 region has 17 residues. V lost 0 bases, J lost 7 bases, and 16 bases stayed unmatched. Germline CDR1 DFQATT, CDR2 SNEGSKA (reference sequence). The CDR3, as DNA: TGCAGTGCTAGAGAAATCGGCCGGGACAGGGAGATCGGGGAGCAGTACTTC. Protein sequence: CSAREIGRDREIGEQYF.

The chain carries TRBV28 and TRBJ2-1; D is perhaps TRBD2 (6 bases). V lost 2 bases and J 4 bases, leaving 12 bases between the germline ends. CDR1 and CDR2 from the germline V gene are MDHEN and SYDVKM. CDR3 size: 15 residues. The CDR3 DNA follows: TGTGCCAGCAGTTTAAGAGCGGGCCCTTACAATGAGCAGTTCTTC. Translated, it gives CASSLRAGPYNEQFF.

V gene TRBV7-3 combines with J gene TRBJ2-7, with D uncertain. V lost 1 base and J lost 2, with 9 bases in between. This CDR3 spans 14 amino acids. The germline CDR1 and CDR2 sequences are SGHTA and FQGTGA. For the CDR3, the DNA is TGTGCCAGCAGCTTAAAATACGGTCCCTACGAGCAGTACTTC. Its translation is CASSLKYGPYEQYF.

Of note for this clonotype: Being one base from a much bigger clone, this may be a read error. The chain joins TRBV27 to TRBJ2-7, with a tentative D call TRBD2 (6 bases). Germline CDR1 and CDR2: MNHEY and SMNVEV (reference sequence). The CDR3 sequence is 14 residues long. The CDR3 region has the DNA TGTGCCTGCAGTTTAGGAGGGAGCGGGTACGAGCAGTACTTC. This encodes CACSLGGSGYEQYF.

This clonotype has at least ten counts. The chain combines TRBV19 with TRBJ2-7, with 7 bases matching TRBD1. The CDR3 covers 14 residues. Germline loops: CDR1 LNHDA, CDR2 SQIVND (reference sequence). Trimming took 7 bases from V and 3 from J; bases not matched to a gene: 9. CDR3 nucleotides: TGTGCCAGTACCTCGACAGGGCATAACTACGAGCAGTACTTC. Amino acid sequence: CASTSTGHNYEQYF.

The rearrangement joins TRBV7-2 to TRBJ1-1; no definite D call. V lost 6 bases and J 1 base, leaving 15 bases between the germline ends. Germline CDR1 SGHTA, CDR2 FQGNSA. The CDR3 is 15 amino acids. This CDR3 reads CASRGWGHWNTEAFF. The CDR3 DNA reads as TGTGCCAGCAGGGGGTGGGGTCATTGGAACACTGAAGCTTTCTTT.

The sample holds many counts of this clonotype. This chain links TRBV15 with TRBJ2-5; possibly TRBD2 for D (6 bases). The germline V and J ends were trimmed by 3 bases and 5 bases, with 22 bases remaining between them. Germline V gene lookup returns CDR1 LNHNV and CDR2 YYDKDF (reference sequence). The CDR3 loop spans 17 amino acids. The CDR3 is CATSSGPSEAKGETQYF. The CDR3 DNA is TGTGCCACCAGCAGTGGACCTAGCGAAGCCAAAGGGGAGACCCAGTACTTC. Looking up the rest from reference TRBV15 and TRBJ2-5 gives the full variable domain: DAMVIQNPRYQVTQFGKPVTLSCSQTLNHNVMYWYQQKSSQAPKLLFHYYDKDFNNEADTPDNFQSRRPNTSFCFLDIRSPGLGDTAMYLCATSSGPSEAKGETQYFGPGTRLLVL.